The clone carrying this T cell receptor (beta chain) was seen only a few times. The antigen remains undetermined. Then a second PCR, running about 6 to 12 cycles, was carried out with a sample-barcoded 5' primer and a J-beta primer mix. TCRdb re-called the 5' RACE reads through MiXCR, storing one row per CDR3 protein. The sample consists of some 800,000 distinct CDR3 sequences, 40% to 50% of them appearing once. This sample stems from a study of blood T cells in healthy people across ages. Findings of the study overall: Measured against age, TCR beta diversity per million T cells decreased in a roughly linear manner.

The germline V and J ends were trimmed by 2 bases and 0 bases, with 8 bases remaining between them. Looked up from germline, CDR1 is MNHEY and CDR2 is SVGEGT. This CDR3 has 15 amino acids. This TCR was sampled from a man between 60 and 75 years old in good health. The gene calls are TRBV6-2 or TRBV6-3 and TRBJ2-1; D gene unclear. The sequencing sample was made of blood. CDR3 sequence reads: CASSYPVPSYNEQFF. The CDR3 nucleotides are TGTGCCAGCAGTTACCCGGTTCCCTCCTACAATGAGCAGTTCTTC.